This TCR beta chain was found in a study of cytomegalovirus exposure and HLA in healthy donors. The PCR used 60 Vbeta and 13 Jbeta primers. Clones were read by immunoSEQ multiplex PCR, and TCRdb kept only the in-frame ones, dropping some. The sample shows some 150,000 clones, around two thirds of them seen only once. The TCR comes from a woman aged 55-70 years in good health and CMV-seropositive. The sequenced sample was PBMCs.

The chain's CDR3 is CASSPTGGDYNEQFF. CDR3 DNA: TGTGCCAGCAGCCCTACAGGGGGGGACTACAATGAGCAGTTCTTC. This rearrangement joins TRBV14 to TRBJ2-1; tentative D call: TRBD1 (8 bases). The V end lost 4 bases, the J end lost 3 bases, and 13 bases lay between the germline ends. Per germline, CDR1 SGHDN and CDR2 FVKESK. The CDR3 length is 15 residues.